One sample yielded the 18 T cell receptor beta chains listed below, sequenced in a study of blood T cell repertoires in COVID-19. Profiled with immunoSEQ multiplex PCR; TCRdb holds only in-frame clones, not every one. The sample includes 130,000 or so clones, more than 70% of them seen just once. Sequencing was carried out using peripheral blood. The receptors originated from a man in his 60s with acute or convalescent COVID-19.

J is TRBJ1-5 and V is TRBV5-1; tentative D call: TRBD1 (5 bases). Trimming stripped 3 bases from V and 3 bases from J, with 13 bases between. The germline CDR1 and CDR2 sequences are SGHRS and YFSETQ. This CDR3 region has 15 residues. CDR3 nucleotide sequence: TGCGCCAGCAGCTGGGGCGACAGCTTCAATCAGCCCCAGCATTTT. Translated: CASSWGDSFNQPQHF.

The chain joins TRBV14 to TRBJ1-1; TRBD1 might be the D (5 bases). The CDR3 runs to 14 residues. CDR1 SGHDN and CDR2 FVKESK come from the germline V gene. Trimming shortened V by 4 bases and J by 3 bases, and 12 bases separated the two germline ends. CDR3 bases: TGTGCCAGCAGCCCCCTCCAGGGTTACACTGAAGCTTTCTTT. Protein: CASSPLQGYTEAFF.

The rearrangement uses TRBV3-1 (or the pseudogene TRBV3-2) and TRBJ1-5; no clear D. With 0 bases removed from V and 7 bases from J, the gap between germline ends came to 10 bases. The CDR3 has 14 amino acids. Germline CDR1 reads LGHDT; CDR2 reads YNNKEL (reference sequence). CDR3: CASSQDVVRQPQHF. The CDR3 coding sequence is TGTGCCAGCAGCCAAGATGTTGTTCGGCAGCCCCAGCATTTT.

The genes are TRBV7-2 and TRBJ2-3; a weak D match, TRBD2 (5 bases). The V gene lost 1 base and the J gene lost 3 bases, with 11 bases spanning the gap. Germline assignment: CDR1 SGHTA and CDR2 FQGNSA. The CDR3 contains 15 residues. The CDR3 bases are TGTGCCAGCAGCTTAGGGGGAGCCAAGACAGATACGCAGTATTTT. Amino acids: CASSLGGAKTDTQYF.

There are a few counts of this clone. V gene TRBV11-3 combines with J gene TRBJ2-2; D is uncertain. The CDR3 spans 13 residues. The V and J ends lost 1 base and 4 bases respectively, with 4 bases between them. Germline values: CDR1 SGHNT, CDR2 YENEEA. The CDR3 reads CASSLGGTGELFF. DNA for the CDR3: TGTGCCAGCAGCTTAGGCGGCACCGGGGAGCTGTTTTTT.

V is TRBV24-1 and J is TRBJ2-3; a possible D gene is TRBD2 (5 bases). This CDR3 has 15 residues. Germline V lookup: CDR1 KGHDR, CDR2 SFDVKD. V was clipped by 5 bases and J by 3 bases, with 14 bases between them. CDR3 region: CATSGGRGETDTQYF. The CDR3 nucleotides are TGTGCCACCAGTGGAGGACGGGGAGAGACAGATACGCAGTATTTT.

J is TRBJ2-3 and V is TRBV6-6; the match to TRBD2 covers 8 bases. CDR3 length: 15 amino acids. CDR1 is MNHNY and CDR2 is SVGAGI in the germline V gene (reference sequence). With V trimmed by 2 bases and J by 3 bases, 4 bases remained unmatched. The CDR3 sequence: CASSYGGTRTDTQYF. CDR3 DNA sequence: TGTGCCAGCAGTTACGGAGGGACTAGGACAGATACGCAGTATTTT.

The CDR3 region is CASSGGTAPEAFF. CDR3 in DNA: TGCGCCAGCAGCGGCGGGACAGCGCCTGAAGCTTTCTTT. The chain recombines TRBV5-1 with TRBJ1-1; 7 bases fit TRBD1. Germline-derived CDR1 and CDR2 are SGHRS and YFSETQ. This CDR3 region has 13 residues. The V gene end was trimmed by 4 bases and the J gene end by 6 bases; junction bases not matched to a gene: 6.

This clone was seen more than once but under ten times. V gene TRBV5-8 combines with J gene TRBJ2-3, with D maybe TRBD1 (6 bases). V was shortened by 3 bases and J by 6 bases, with 14 bases between the two germline ends. The CDR3 covers 14 residues. The germline V gene has CDR1 SGHTS and CDR2 YDEGEE. CDR3 sequence (DNA): TGTGCCAGCAGCTCCGGACAGCCTCTGGATACGCAGTATTTT. It translates to CASSSGQPLDTQYF.

This chain joins TRBV5-1 and TRBJ2-1; maybe TRBD1 (5 bases). CDR3 length equals 16 residues. Germline values: CDR1 SGHRS, CDR2 YFSETQ. V was trimmed by 4 bases and J by 6 bases, leaving 20 bases between them. CDR3 coding DNA: TGCGCCAGCAGCGCCACCCAGGGTAATATTGGCAATGAGCAGTTCTTC. It translates to CASSATQGNIGNEQFF.

Points on this clone: At the DNA level, this CDR3 is encoded by other sequences in the same sample as well. V usage is TRBV2 and J usage is TRBJ1-5; possible D gene TRBD1, 5 bases. Germline CDR1 and CDR2: SNHLY and FYNNEI. Trimming removed 7 bases from V and 1 base from J, with 8 bases in between. The CDR3 sequence is 13 residues long. The CDR3 sequence: CASKPGSNQPQHF. For the CDR3, the DNA is TGTGCCAGCAAACCAGGGAGCAATCAGCCCCAGCATTTT. Looking up the rest from reference TRBV2 and TRBJ1-5 gives the full variable domain: EPEVTQTPSHQVTQMGQEVILRCVPISNHLYFYWYRQILGQKVEFLVSFYNNEISEKSEIFDDQFSVERPDGSNFTLKIRSTKLEDSAMYFCASKPGSNQPQHFGDGTRLSIL.

This rearrangement joins TRBV28 to TRBJ2-1; 7 bases map to TRBD2. The CDR3 is 14 amino acids. Germline loops: CDR1 MDHEN, CDR2 SYDVKM. Losses at the gene ends were 11 bases for V and 4 bases for J; bases not matched to a gene: 11. This CDR3 reads CASSGLEQYNEQFF. The CDR3 DNA follows: TGTGCCTCGTCCGGACTAGAACAATACAATGAGCAGTTCTTC.

This clone appeared a few times. The chain couples TRBV15 to TRBJ2-6, with a weak D call TRBD2 (5 bases). Germline V gene lookup returns CDR1 LNHNV and CDR2 YYDKDF (reference sequence). This CDR3 has 15 residues. The V and J ends lost 5 bases and 3 bases respectively, with 11 bases between them. In nucleotides, the CDR3 is TGTGCCACCAGCTACGTAGCGAGTGGGGCCAACGTCCTGACTTTC. This encodes CATSYVASGANVLTF.

This sequence joins TRBV7-9 and TRBJ2-5; D is perhaps TRBD2 (5 bases). This CDR3 comprises 14 residues. Deletions cut 5 bases from V and 1 base from J, with 11 bases between. Per germline, CDR1 SEHNR and CDR2 FQNEAQ (reference sequence). The CDR3 nucleotides read TGTGCCAGCAGCCCTGGAGGTACCCAAGAGACCCAGTACTTC. It is translated as CASSPGGTQETQYF.

The chain carries TRBV3-1 (or the pseudogene TRBV3-2) and TRBJ2-3; 8 bases line up with TRBD2. The ends lost 1 base at V and 4 bases at J; junction bases unmatched: 4. This CDR3 contains 15 residues. Germline values: CDR1 LGHDT, CDR2 YNNKEL (reference sequence). The CDR3 region is CASSQGGGRADTQYF. CDR3 nucleotide sequence: TGTGCCAGCAGCCAAGGCGGGGGGCGGGCAGATACGCAGTATTTT.

The V and J genes are TRBV19 and TRBJ1-5, with D possibly matching TRBD1 (5 bases). Looked up from germline, CDR1 is LNHDA and CDR2 is SQIVND (reference sequence). Trimming stripped 7 bases from V and 0 bases from J, with 10 bases between. The CDR3 sequence is 14 residues long. In DNA form, the CDR3 reads TGTGCCAGTACGGAGGGGTATAGCAATCAGCCCCAGCATTTT. Its translation: CASTEGYSNQPQHF.

This clone was counted between two and nine times. This chain connects TRBV6-5 to TRBJ1-1; no reliable D call. The CDR3 covers 13 residues. Trimming took 5 bases from V and 5 from J, leaving 12 bases between them. Germline loops: CDR1 MNHEY, CDR2 SVGAGI. The CDR3 reads CASSTGSGTEAFF. Written as DNA, the CDR3 is TGTGCCAGCAGTACGGGCTCGGGAACTGAAGCTTTCTTT.

The chain links TRBV7-2 to TRBJ1-1, with a weak D call TRBD1 (6 bases). This CDR3 is built from 13 residues. Per germline, CDR1 SGHTA and CDR2 FQGNSA. V was trimmed by 3 bases and J by 7 bases, leaving 12 bases between them. The CDR3 DNA reads as TGTGCCAGCAGCTTTACAGGGTCGGTTGAAGCTTTCTTT. This translates into CASSFTGSVEAFF. The full variable domain, completed using reference TRBV7-2 and TRBJ1-1, is GAGVSQSPSNKVTEKGKDVELRCDPISGHTALYWYRQSLGQGLEFLIYFQGNSAPDKSGLPSDRFSAERTGGSVSTLTIQRTQQEDSAVYLCASSFTGSVEAFFGQGTRLTVV.